This TCR beta chain was documented in a study of blood T cell repertoires in COVID-19. Across the whole study: Sites across the United States, Italy and Spain contributed samples from acute and convalescent COVID-19. Sample material is recorded as cDNA or gDNA derived from T cells, B-cell-depleted T cells, or PBMCs.

Germline V CDR1 and CDR2: LNHDA, SQIVND (reference sequence). V was trimmed by 5 bases and J by 5 bases, leaving 18 bases between them. The CDR3 totals 15 residues. A Seattle source enrolled patients during active infection and followed them longitudinally. In the original workflow: How many nucleated cells were present was estimated from reference gene primer amplification. Using immunoSEQ multiplex PCR, the repertoire was profiled, and TCRdb retains in-frame clones only, with some absent. V and J calls plus clone size are reproduced from that table; the DNA served to infer D and trimming. The profile shows roughly 410,000 clones, about 89% of them singletons.

The V call is TRBV19, the J call TRBJ1-2; D perhaps matches TRBD1 (5 bases). This TCR was sampled from a woman aged 55 to 70 with COVID-19, enrolled during active disease. The material sequenced was peripheral blood. The CDR3 DNA reads TGTGCCAGTAGTGCGTCAGGGTTTTTGGGATATGGCTACACCTTC. This sequence encodes CASSASGFLGYGYTF.